The present entry profiles one T cell receptor beta chain with its context. Its target is unknown. The sample originates from a study of OX40 agonist ivuxolimab in advanced cancers. Study overall: An agonistic anti-OX40 (CD134) antibody, ivuxolimab, was used to treat the patients.

Germline V gene sequence: CDR1 SQVTM, CDR2 ANQGSEA. The CDR3 is 10 residues long. Trimming pared 6 bases from V and 6 bases from J, leaving 7 bases between. Assay used: immunoSEQ multiplex PCR; TCRdb lists only in-frame clones, some missing. The repertoire consists of over 15,000 clones, with 84% occurring once and the leading ten covering over 60%. Findings and caveats of the study: Some of the nonresponding patients also showed low levels of normalized T-cell clonal expansion.

The source is an adult with an advanced solid tumor such as melanoma, head and neck, liver or kidney cancer. This rearrangement joins TRBV29-1 to TRBJ2-3; D is undetermined. The specimen was CD4+ or CD8+ T cells sorted from blood, collected in a trial of the OX40 agonist ivuxolimab. CDR3 residues: CSVRVDTQYF. In DNA, the CDR3 is TGCAGCGTCCGTGTGGATACGCAGTATTTT.